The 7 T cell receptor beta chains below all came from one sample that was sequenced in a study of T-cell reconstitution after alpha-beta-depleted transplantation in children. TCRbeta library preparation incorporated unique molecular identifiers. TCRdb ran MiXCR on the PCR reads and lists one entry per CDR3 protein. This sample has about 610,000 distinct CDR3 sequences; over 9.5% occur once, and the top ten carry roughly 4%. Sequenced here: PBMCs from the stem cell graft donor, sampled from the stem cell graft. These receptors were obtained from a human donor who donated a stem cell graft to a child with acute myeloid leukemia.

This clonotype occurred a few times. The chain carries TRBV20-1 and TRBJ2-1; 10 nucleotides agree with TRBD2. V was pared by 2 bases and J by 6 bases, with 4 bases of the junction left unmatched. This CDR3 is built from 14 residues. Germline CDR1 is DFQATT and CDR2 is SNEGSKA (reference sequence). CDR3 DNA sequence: TGCAGTGCTAGATCTAGCGGGAGAGGCAATGAGCAGTTCTTC. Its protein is CSARSSGRGNEQFF.

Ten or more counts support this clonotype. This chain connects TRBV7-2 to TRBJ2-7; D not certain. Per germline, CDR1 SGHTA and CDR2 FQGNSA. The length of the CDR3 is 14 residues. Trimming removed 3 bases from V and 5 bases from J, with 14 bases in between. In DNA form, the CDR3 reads TGTGCCAGCAGCTTCCCCAGGAGATCGGACGAGCAGTACTTC. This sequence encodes CASSFPRRSDEQYF.

CDR3 protein: CASSFGGRGTGELFF. The CDR3 nucleotides read TGTGCCAGCAGTTTCGGCGGGAGGGGCACCGGGGAGCTGTTTTTT. The chain uses TRBV27 and TRBJ2-2; TRBD2 matches at 9 bases. Germline trimming cut 3 bases from V and 4 bases from J; bases unmatched to any gene: 3. The CDR3 is 15 residues long. Germline V gene lookup returns CDR1 MNHEY and CDR2 SMNVEV (reference sequence).

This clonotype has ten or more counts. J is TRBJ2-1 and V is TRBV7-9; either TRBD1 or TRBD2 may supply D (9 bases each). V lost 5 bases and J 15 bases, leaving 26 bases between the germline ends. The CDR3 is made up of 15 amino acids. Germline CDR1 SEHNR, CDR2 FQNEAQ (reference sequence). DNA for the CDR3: TGTGCCAGCAGCACAACAGGGGGCGTCGGACTAGCGTCGTTCTTC. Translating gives CASSTTGGVGLASFF.

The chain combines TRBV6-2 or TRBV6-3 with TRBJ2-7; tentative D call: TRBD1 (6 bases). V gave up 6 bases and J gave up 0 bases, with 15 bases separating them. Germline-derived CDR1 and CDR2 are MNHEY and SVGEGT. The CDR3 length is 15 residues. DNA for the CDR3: TGTGCCAGCAGGAAGGGGACAATTCCCTCCTACGAGCAGTACTTC. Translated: CASRKGTIPSYEQYF.

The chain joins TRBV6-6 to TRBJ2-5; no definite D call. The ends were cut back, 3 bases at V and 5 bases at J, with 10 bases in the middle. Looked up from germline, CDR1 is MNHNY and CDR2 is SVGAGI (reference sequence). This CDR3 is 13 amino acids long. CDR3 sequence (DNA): TGTGCCAGCAGTTATGGACCCCCGGAGACCCAGTACTTC. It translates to CASSYGPPETQYF.

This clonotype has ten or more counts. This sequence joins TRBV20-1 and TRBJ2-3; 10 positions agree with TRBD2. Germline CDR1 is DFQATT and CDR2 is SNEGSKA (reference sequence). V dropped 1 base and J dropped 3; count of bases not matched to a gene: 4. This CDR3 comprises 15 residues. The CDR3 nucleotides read TGCAGTGCTAGAGCTAGCGGGAGACATACAGATACGCAGTATTTT. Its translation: CSARASGRHTDTQYF.